Below are 27 T cell receptor beta chains sequenced from a single sample in a study of cytomegalovirus exposure and HLA in healthy donors. Repertoires were generated with immunoSEQ multiplex PCR, while TCRdb's copy carries only in-frame clones and drops some. This sample carries 200,000 to 250,000 clones, about nine tenths of them seen once, and the ten largest clones take about 2%. Sequencing input: PBMCs. The receptors come from a woman aged 18-30 years in good health and CMV-seropositive.

The table lists this clone with a count of one. The V gene is TRBV27, the J gene TRBJ1-4; D call uncertain. V was trimmed by 5 bases and J by 8 bases, leaving 15 bases between them. The CDR3 extends over 14 amino acids. Germline V gene lookup returns CDR1 MNHEY and CDR2 SMNVEV (reference sequence). CDR3 sequence reads: CASSPRGGWEKLFF. CDR3 sequence (DNA): TGTGCCAGCAGTCCCCGTGGAGGGTGGGAAAAACTGTTTTTT.

This clone is a singleton in its sample. This chain uses TRBV9 with TRBJ1-2, with 9 positions matching TRBD1. Germline trimming cut 4 bases from V and 6 bases from J; bases unmatched to any gene: 16. Germline assignment: CDR1 SGDLS and CDR2 YYNGEE. The CDR3 is 17 amino acids. The CDR3 DNA is TGTGCCAGCAGCACCCGCCGGGACAGGGAAGAGTTGAATGGCTACACCTTC. Protein product: CASSTRRDREELNGYTF. Supplemented by reference TRBV9 and TRBJ1-2, the full variable domain reads DSGVTQTPKHLITATGQRVTLRCSPRSGDLSVYWYQQSLDQGLQFLIQYYNGEERAKGNILERFSAQQFPDLHSELNLSSLELGDSALYFCASSTRRDREELNGYTFGSGTRLTVV.

The CDR3 loop reads CASSQDVQTGDYGYTF. As DNA, the CDR3 is TGTGCCAGCAGCCAAGATGTGCAGACAGGCGACTATGGCTACACCTTC. The chain joins TRBV4-2 to TRBJ1-2, with a tentative D call TRBD1 (6 bases). This CDR3 spans 16 amino acids. Trimming stripped 0 bases from V and 3 bases from J, with 14 bases between. The germline V gene has CDR1 LGHNA and CDR2 YNFKEQ.

The CDR3 is CASSRRWRLSEQYF. The CDR3 DNA sequence: TGTGCCAGCAGCCGCCGATGGCGGTTATCCGAGCAGTACTTC. The chain carries TRBV7-2 and TRBJ2-7; D remains ambiguous. V lost 5 bases, J lost 6 bases, and 17 bases lay in between. This CDR3 is built from 14 residues. Germline loops: CDR1 SGHTA, CDR2 FQGNSA.

This rearrangement joins TRBV5-8 to TRBJ1-2, with D unclear. The CDR3 runs to 13 residues. Germline lookup yields CDR1 SGHTS and CDR2 YDEGEE. V lost 0 bases and J 4 bases, leaving 7 bases between the germline ends. The CDR3 DNA follows: TGTGCCAGCAGCTTGGCGGACTCCTATGGCTACACCTTC. Encoded protein: CASSLADSYGYTF. The full variable domain, in which reference TRBV5-8 and TRBJ1-2 provide the parts outside the CDR3, is EAGVTQSPTHLIKTRGQQATLRCSPISGHTSVYWYQQALGLGLQFLLWYDEGEERNRGNFPPRFSGRQFPNYSSELNVNALELEDSALYLCASSLADSYGYTFGSGTRLTVV.

The V gene is TRBV7-2, the J gene TRBJ1-2; 7 bases match TRBD1. V trimming: 3 bases; J trimming: 3 bases; junction bases outside the gene matches: 4. The CDR3 has 14 residues. Germline V gene lookup returns CDR1 SGHTA and CDR2 FQGNSA. CDR3 amino acids: CASSLDTGDYGYTF. CDR3 sequence (DNA): TGTGCCAGCAGCTTGGACACAGGGGACTATGGCTACACCTTC.

The chain couples TRBV9 to TRBJ2-1, with TRBD2 matching over 12 bases. The V and J ends lost 3 bases and 8 bases, in that order; junction bases with no gene match: 9. The germline V gene has CDR1 SGDLS and CDR2 YYNGEE. This CDR3 is 16 amino acids long. CDR3 residues: CASSARRASGGDEQFF. The CDR3 DNA follows: TGTGCCAGCAGCGCCCGCCGGGCTAGCGGGGGGGATGAGCAGTTCTTC. The full variable domain, with the rest looked up from reference TRBV9 and TRBJ2-1, is DSGVTQTPKHLITATGQRVTLRCSPRSGDLSVYWYQQSLDQGLQFLIQYYNGEERAKGNILERFSAQQFPDLHSELNLSSLELGDSALYFCASSARRASGGDEQFFGPGTRLTVL.

The J gene is TRBJ1-2, the V gene TRBV27; TRBD1 might be the D (6 bases). The CDR3 runs 15 residues. Germline-derived CDR1 and CDR2 are MNHEY and SMNVEV (reference sequence). V was pared by 3 bases and J by 4 bases, with 15 bases between. CDR3 sequence reads: CASSFSVRGFYGYTF. DNA of the CDR3: TGTGCCAGCAGTTTCTCCGTCAGGGGTTTCTATGGCTACACCTTC.

CDR3 amino acids: CASSWGLQETQYF. CDR3 DNA sequence: TGTGCCAGCAGTTGGGGACTGCAAGAGACCCAGTACTTC. This sequence joins TRBV27 and TRBJ2-5; the D gene is possibly TRBD2 (6 bases). Trimming left V 4 bases short and J 2 bases short, with 8 bases between. CDR3 length equals 13 residues. Germline CDR1 is MNHEY and CDR2 is SMNVEV (reference sequence).

Concerning this clone: The sample holds other DNA sequences that translate to the same CDR3. The chain employs TRBV27 and TRBJ2-1, with 12 bases aligning to TRBD2. This CDR3 region has 15 residues. V shed 5 bases, J shed 4 bases, and the junction held 3 bases outside the gene matches. The germline CDR1 and CDR2 sequences are MNHEY and SMNVEV (reference sequence). In DNA, the CDR3 is TGTGCCAGCAGTCCCGGGACTAGCGGGTACAATGAGCAGTTCTTC. Its protein is CASSPGTSGYNEQFF.

This chain links TRBV2 with TRBJ1-2, with TRBD1 as a possible D gene (6 bases). Germline CDR1 SNHLY, CDR2 FYNNEI. The CDR3 loop spans 12 amino acids. V was shortened by 8 bases and J by 5 bases, with 12 bases between the two germline ends. CDR3 coding DNA: TGTGCCAGCCGAAATACAGGGTATGGCTACACCTTC. This codes for CASRNTGYGYTF.

V and J are TRBV7-8 and TRBJ2-5, with D possibly TRBD2 on 5 matching bases. V was pared by 6 bases and J by 5 bases, with 13 bases between. The CDR3 loop spans 13 amino acids. Germline V gene lookup returns CDR1 SGHVS and CDR2 FQNEAQ. As DNA, the CDR3 is TGTGCCAGCAGACCTGTAGGGAGTGAGACCCAGTACTTC. It is translated as CASRPVGSETQYF. Full variable domain (missing parts from reference TRBV7-8 and TRBJ2-5): GAGVSQSPRYKVAKRGQDVALRCDPISGHVSLFWYQQALGQGPEFLTYFQNEAQLDKSGLPSDRFFAERPEGSVSTLKIQRTQQEDSAVYLCASRPVGSETQYFGPGTRLLVL.

The chain is built from TRBV27 and TRBJ2-7; 7 bases map to TRBD1. Germline CDR1 and CDR2: MNHEY and SMNVEV (reference sequence). The V and J ends lost 6 bases and 2 bases, in that order; junction bases with no gene match: 4. The CDR3 extends over 13 amino acids. DNA for the CDR3: TGTGCCAGCAGGGGGACAGAGGCCTACGAGCAGTACTTC. Amino acids: CASRGTEAYEQYF.

This clone was seen just once. The chain has TRBV7-6 and TRBJ1-1; TRBD1 agrees at 8 bases. Germline lookup yields CDR1 SGHVS and CDR2 FNYEAQ. The V and J ends lost 4 bases and 4 bases, in that order; junction bases with no gene match: 11. This CDR3 comprises 16 residues. CDR3 nucleotide sequence: TGTGCCAGCAGCTCCTCTTCACAGGGGGGTTTCACTGAAGCTTTCTTT. It specifies CASSSSSQGGFTEAFF.

V usage is TRBV29-1 and J usage is TRBJ2-1; 7 nucleotides align to TRBD2. The V segment lost 4 bases and the J segment 7 bases; nucleotides outside the gene matches: 7. The germline V gene encodes CDR1 SQVTM and CDR2 ANQGSEA. This CDR3 is 13 amino acids long. As DNA, the CDR3 is TGCAGCGTTGGTGCGGGAGTCGGGAATGAGCAGTTCTTC. Residues: CSVGAGVGNEQFF.

V gene TRBV10-3 combines with J gene TRBJ2-1; a weak D match, TRBD2 (5 bases). CDR3 size: 13 residues. Germline V gene lookup returns CDR1 ENHRY and CDR2 SYGVKD. V lost 8 bases, J lost 4 bases, and 12 bases lay in between. For the CDR3, the DNA is TGTGCCATCTTGAGGGAGCAATACAATGAGCAGTTCTTC. Translated: CAILREQYNEQFF.

This chain connects TRBV7-8 to TRBJ1-1, with a tentative D call TRBD1 (6 bases). Trimming removed 1 base at V and 3 bases at J, with 18 bases between. The CDR3 spans 17 residues. Germline CDR1 is SGHVS and CDR2 is FQNEAQ. CDR3 DNA sequence: TGTGCCAGCAGCTTAGGGATATGGAGACAGGAGGACACTGAAGCTTTCTTT. Translating it yields CASSLGIWRQEDTEAFF.

V and J are TRBV27 and TRBJ1-2, with a possible D match to TRBD1 (5 bases). Germline values: CDR1 MNHEY, CDR2 SMNVEV (reference sequence). The CDR3 length is 13 residues. V lost 3 bases to trimming and J lost 2 bases, with 7 bases between them. The CDR3 nucleotides read TGTGCCAGCAGTTTGACAGCGAACTATGGCTACACCTTC. It yields the protein CASSLTANYGYTF.

V gene TRBV15 combines with J gene TRBJ1-2, with D possibly matching TRBD1 (6 bases). Trimming removed 3 bases at V and 4 bases at J, with 12 bases between. This CDR3 contains 14 residues. In germline, CDR1 is LNHNV, CDR2 YYDKDF (reference sequence). The chain's CDR3 is CATSRLQGSYGYTF. CDR3 DNA: TGTGCCACCAGCAGGCTACAGGGAAGCTATGGCTACACCTTC.

The chain has TRBV27 and TRBJ2-7, with 10 positions matching TRBD2. J gave up 2 bases and V 6 bases, and 7 bases lay outside the gene matches. The CDR3 covers 15 residues. Germline values: CDR1 MNHEY, CDR2 SMNVEV (reference sequence). Written as DNA, the CDR3 is TGTGCCAGCAGGGTAGCGGGAGGCCCCACCTACGAGCAGTACTTC. Amino acid sequence: CASRVAGGPTYEQYF.

V gene TRBV28 combines with J gene TRBJ1-5, with a tentative D call TRBD1 (6 bases). V lost 2 bases, J lost 5 bases, and 10 bases lay in between. Germline CDR1 reads MDHEN; CDR2 reads SYDVKM. This CDR3 is 14 amino acids long. The CDR3 loop reads CASSLRGGDQPQHF. The CDR3 DNA follows: TGTGCCAGCAGTTTAAGGGGGGGCGATCAGCCCCAGCATTTT.

The chain is built from TRBV6-1 and TRBJ1-5; D is perhaps TRBD1 (5 bases). This CDR3 contains 13 residues. Trimming left V 4 bases short and J 7 bases short, with 11 bases between. The germline V gene has CDR1 MNHNS and CDR2 SASEGT. CDR3 loop: CASSVGGWQPQHF. In DNA, the CDR3 is TGTGCCAGCAGTGTCGGGGGTTGGCAGCCCCAGCATTTT.

The chain links TRBV28 to TRBJ2-7, with D unresolved. CDR3 length: 12 residues. Germline V gene data show CDR1 as MDHEN and CDR2 as SYDVKM. Trimming removed 3 bases from V and 0 bases from J, with 3 bases in between. CDR3 DNA sequence: TGTGCCAGCAGTTTTATCTCCTACGAGCAGTACTTC. Translated, it gives CASSFISYEQYF.

This clone is a singleton in its sample. This sequence joins TRBV19 and TRBJ2-3; possible D gene TRBD2, 5 bases. This CDR3 comprises 14 residues. The V gene's germline CDR1 is LNHDA and CDR2 SQIVND (reference sequence). Deletions cut 4 bases from V and 5 bases from J, with 13 bases between. CDR3 in DNA: TGTGCCAGTAGTAGCGGGCTTTCCGGAGATACGCAGTATTTT. This translates into CASSSGLSGDTQYF.

The V call is TRBV9, the J call TRBJ2-2, with 9 bases lining up with TRBD2. The CDR3 is 17 residues long. Losses at the gene ends were 3 bases for V and 2 bases for J; bases not matched to a gene: 8. CDR1 is SGDLS, CDR2 YYNGEE, per germline. DNA of the CDR3: TGTGCCAGCAGCGGGGGAGCCGGGACTAGCAACACCGGGGAGCTGTTTTTT. It specifies CASSGGAGTSNTGELFF.

V usage is TRBV14 and J usage is TRBJ2-7, with 9 bases fitting TRBD1. CDR3 length: 13 amino acids. Germline V lookup: CDR1 SGHDN, CDR2 FVKESK. With V trimmed by 4 bases and J by 6 bases, 4 bases remained unmatched. The CDR3 DNA is TGTGCCAGCAGCCGGACAGGGGAGTCCGAGCAGTACTTC. This translates into CASSRTGESEQYF.

V is TRBV29-1 and J is TRBJ1-4; no clear D gene. The CDR3 runs to 17 residues. V shed 0 bases and J shed 0 bases, with 14 bases lying between them. CDR1 and CDR2 from the germline V gene are SQVTM and ANQGSEA. In DNA, the CDR3 is TGCAGCGTTGAAGATGGGAGGGCCATCGCAACTAATGAAAAACTGTTTTTT. The encoded protein is CSVEDGRAIATNEKLFF.